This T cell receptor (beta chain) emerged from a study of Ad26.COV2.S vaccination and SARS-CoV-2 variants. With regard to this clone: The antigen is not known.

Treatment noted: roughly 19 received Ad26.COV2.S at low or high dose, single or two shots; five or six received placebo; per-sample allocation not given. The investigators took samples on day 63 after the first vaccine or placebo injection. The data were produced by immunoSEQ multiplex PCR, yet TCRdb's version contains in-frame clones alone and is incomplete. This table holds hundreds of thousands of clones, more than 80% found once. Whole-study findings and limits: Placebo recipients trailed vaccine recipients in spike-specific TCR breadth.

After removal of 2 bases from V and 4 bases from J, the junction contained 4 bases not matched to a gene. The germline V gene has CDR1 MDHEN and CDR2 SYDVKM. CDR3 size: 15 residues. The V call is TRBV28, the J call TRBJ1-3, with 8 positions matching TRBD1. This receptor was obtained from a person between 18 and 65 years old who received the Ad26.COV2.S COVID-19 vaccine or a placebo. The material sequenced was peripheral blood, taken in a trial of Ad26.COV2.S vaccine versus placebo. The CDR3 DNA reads TGTGCCAGCAGTTTACTTGGGACAGGAGGAAACACCATATATTTT. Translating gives CASSLLGTGGNTIYF. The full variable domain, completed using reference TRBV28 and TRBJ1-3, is DVKVTQSSRYLVKRTGEKVFLECVQDMDHENMFWYRQDPGLGLRLIYFSYDVKMKEKGDIPEGYSVSREKKERFSLILESASTNQTSMYLCASSLLGTGGNTIYFGEGSWLTVV.